These 10 T cell receptor beta chains originate from one sample sequenced in a study of cytomegalovirus exposure and HLA in healthy donors. Amplification used 60 Vbeta primers and 13 Jbeta primers. Produced via immunoSEQ multiplex PCR; TCRdb's table is partial and in-frame only. The data contain about 200,000 clones, 65% to 90% of them seen just once; the ten biggest clones take up around 0.3%. The sequencing input was PBMCs. The origin of the receptors is a woman aged 30 to 39 in good health and CMV-seronegative.

V and J are TRBV5-1 and TRBJ2-2; no definite D call. The CDR3 loop spans 15 amino acids. Germline CDR1 SGHRS, CDR2 YFSETQ. V was trimmed by 0 bases and J by 2 bases, leaving 8 bases between them. The CDR3 region is CASSLDGGNTGELFF. CDR3 DNA sequence: TGCGCCAGCAGCTTGGACGGCGGCAACACCGGGGAGCTGTTTTTT.

The V gene is TRBV9, the J gene TRBJ2-3; no reliable D call. Looked up from germline, CDR1 is SGDLS and CDR2 is YYNGEE. CDR3 length: 14 amino acids. The V end was cut by 4 bases, the J end by 0 bases, with 9 bases between. The CDR3 DNA sequence: TGTGCCAGCAGCTTGACTGGAAGCACAGATACGCAGTATTTT. Its translation is CASSLTGSTDTQYF.

This clone appeared a single time. The V gene is TRBV2, the J gene TRBJ2-2; maybe TRBD2 (5 bases). Trimming removed 6 bases from V and 2 bases from J, with 13 bases in between. This CDR3 is 15 amino acids long. Germline assignment: CDR1 SNHLY and CDR2 FYNNEI. The CDR3 here is CASSVTTRNTGELFF. The CDR3 DNA is TGTGCCAGCAGCGTGACTACCCGTAACACCGGGGAGCTGTTTTTT.

V is TRBV28 and J is TRBJ2-7; 11 nucleotides agree with TRBD2. Losses at the gene ends were 5 bases for V and 3 bases for J; bases not matched to a gene: 9. The CDR3 is 16 amino acids. CDR1 is MDHEN and CDR2 is SYDVKM in the germline V gene. DNA of the CDR3: TGTGCCAGCAGTATCCCCGGGACTAGCGGCTTCTACGAGCAGTACTTC. Its protein is CASSIPGTSGFYEQYF.

This chain's CDR3 is CASRLAGNSYNEQFF. CDR3 DNA sequence: TGTGCCAGTCGCTTAGCGGGAAACTCCTACAATGAGCAGTTCTTC. This chain joins TRBV19 and TRBJ2-1; 8 bases align to TRBD2. This CDR3 has 15 residues. Germline lookup yields CDR1 LNHDA and CDR2 SQIVND (reference sequence). The ends lost 8 bases at V and 0 bases at J; junction bases unmatched: 6.

The rearrangement joins TRBV5-5 to TRBJ2-7; TRBD2 matches 7 bases. The CDR3 runs 14 residues. Germline loops: CDR1 SGHKS, CDR2 YYEKEE (reference sequence). J gave up 6 bases and V 0 bases, and 6 bases lay outside the gene matches. CDR3 residues: CASSLGFGEGEQYF. CDR3 sequence (DNA): TGTGCCAGCAGCTTGGGGTTTGGGGAGGGCGAGCAGTACTTC.

The chain is built from TRBV6-5 and TRBJ2-7; 12 bases line up with TRBD2. The germline CDR1 and CDR2 sequences are MNHEY and SVGAGI. The CDR3 is 15 amino acids. With 4 bases clipped from V and 4 bases from J, the junction kept 5 bases outside the gene matches. CDR3 protein: CASSLGLAGRYEQYF. The DNA of the CDR3 is TGTGCCAGCAGTTTAGGACTAGCGGGAAGATACGAGCAGTACTTC.

CDR3 protein: CASSLGRRKQTQYF. In DNA form, the CDR3 reads TGCGCCAGCAGCCTCGGAAGGAGAAAGCAGACCCAGTACTTC. The genes are TRBV5-1 and TRBJ2-5; D gene unclear. Germline lookup yields CDR1 SGHRS and CDR2 YFSETQ. The V end lost 4 bases, the J end lost 6 bases, and 16 bases lay between the germline ends. This CDR3 has 14 residues.

The genes are TRBV6-1 and TRBJ1-1, with D maybe TRBD1 (5 bases). V was clipped by 7 bases and J by 0 bases, with 12 bases between them. The germline V gene encodes CDR1 MNHNS and CDR2 SASEGT. This CDR3 spans 14 amino acids. In DNA form, the CDR3 reads TGTGCCAGCATTAAGGAGGGGTTGAACACTGAAGCTTTCTTT. It specifies CASIKEGLNTEAFF.

CDR3 bases: TGTGCCAGCACCGCCCGACGGGAGGGGTACGAGCAGTACTTC. Translated, it gives CASTARREGYEQYF. The chain employs TRBV6-6 and TRBJ2-7, with TRBD2 matching over 8 bases. Germline values: CDR1 MNHNY, CDR2 SVGAGI (reference sequence). V lost 7 bases, J lost 4 bases, and 9 bases stayed unmatched. The CDR3 is made up of 14 amino acids.